A single sample is the source of the 22 T cell receptor beta chains below, sequenced in a study of cytomegalovirus exposure and HLA in healthy donors. The PCR ran on 60 Vbeta and 13 Jbeta primers. Assay: immunoSEQ multiplex PCR; the TCRdb copy retains only in-frame clones and omits some. Among over 150,000 clones, 65% to 80% were seen once, and the ten largest hold approximately 4.6%. The sample was PBMCs. Receptor source: a man under 40 in good health and CMV-seropositive.

This clone appeared a few times. The CDR3 DNA is TGTGCCAGCAGCCCCCAGGACAGGTACTCCTACGAGCAGTACTTC. This translates into CASSPQDRYSYEQYF. J is TRBJ2-7 and V is TRBV7-8; 7 bases agree with TRBD1. CDR1 is SGHVS and CDR2 is FQNEAQ in the germline V gene. This CDR3 contains 15 residues. Trimming cost V 5 bases and J 0 bases; bases outside gene matches: 7. The full variable domain, completed using reference TRBV7-8 and TRBJ2-7, is GAGVSQSPRYKVAKRGQDVALRCDPISGHVSLFWYQQALGQGPEFLTYFQNEAQLDKSGLPSDRFFAERPEGSVSTLKIQRTQQEDSAVYLCASSPQDRYSYEQYFGPGTRLTVT.

CDR3 DNA: TGTGCCAGCAGCTCCAGGGATTACTCCTACGAGCAGTACTTC. Its translation is CASSSRDYSYEQYF. V is TRBV7-9 and J is TRBJ2-7; tentatively, D is TRBD1 (5 bases). The CDR3 runs to 14 residues. The germline V gene encodes CDR1 SEHNR and CDR2 FQNEAQ (reference sequence). V lost 4 bases and J lost 0, with 10 bases in between.

This clone has only a few counts. CDR3 DNA: TGTGCCAGCAGCCCGCAGGGCAGGAGTAACTATGGCTACACCTTC. Protein product: CASSPQGRSNYGYTF. The rearrangement links TRBV5-4 to TRBJ1-2; D is perhaps TRBD1 (5 bases). CDR1 is SGHNT and CDR2 is YYREEE in the germline V gene (reference sequence). Trimming left V 4 bases short and J 1 base short, with 14 bases between. This CDR3 has 15 residues.

The chain carries TRBV12-5 and TRBJ1-4; possible D gene TRBD1, 5 bases. Trimming cost V 0 bases and J 8 bases, with 13 bases left between them. The CDR3 has 15 residues. In germline, CDR1 is LGHNT, CDR2 FRNRAP. The CDR3 DNA sequence: TGTGCTAGTGGTTTGGTAGGGGAGGGTGACGAAAAACTGTTTTTT. It translates to CASGLVGEGDEKLFF.

The chain combines TRBV10-2 with TRBJ2-1; D may be TRBD2 (6 bases). Germline-derived CDR1 and CDR2 are WSHSY and SAAADI. This CDR3 spans 16 amino acids. The V gene lost 4 bases and the J gene lost 6 bases, with 19 bases spanning the gap. This CDR3 reads CASSGGPGTQFNEQFF. In DNA, the CDR3 is TGCGCCAGCAGTGGGGGCCCCGGGACTCAATTCAATGAGCAGTTCTTC.

This chain connects TRBV4-1 to TRBJ1-6; 8 nucleotides line up with TRBD1. The trim removed 4 bases at V and 6 bases at J, leaving 14 bases unmatched. There are 18 residues in the CDR3. CDR1 MGHRA and CDR2 YSYEKL come from the germline V gene. CDR3 DNA: TGCGCCAGCAGCCTAAACCCCCGGACAGGGCTTATTAATTCACCCCTCCACTTT. Translation gives CASSLNPRTGLINSPLHF.

This clone has just one count. The chain couples TRBV28 to TRBJ2-7; D is unclear. V was cut by 6 bases and J by 4 bases, with 7 bases left in between. CDR3 length equals 11 residues. Germline values: CDR1 MDHEN, CDR2 SYDVKM. CDR3 protein: CASSVRYEQYF. CDR3 DNA sequence: TGTGCCAGCAGCGTTCGGTACGAGCAGTACTTC.

The chain has TRBV9 and TRBJ2-3, with 13 positions matching TRBD2. The CDR3 runs to 17 residues. Germline CDR1 reads SGDLS; CDR2 reads YYNGEE. V was pared by 0 bases and J by 5 bases, with 6 bases of the junction left unmatched. Here the CDR3 reads CASSVGLAGGREDTQYF. CDR3 nucleotide sequence: TGTGCCAGCAGCGTAGGACTAGCGGGAGGTAGAGAAGATACGCAGTATTTT.

The rearrangement uses TRBV11-2 and TRBJ2-1; a possible D gene is TRBD2 (6 bases). Germline loops: CDR1 SGHAT, CDR2 FQNNGV. This CDR3 has 11 residues. Between the trimmed V and J ends, which lost 5 bases and 9 bases, there was a span of 8 bases. The CDR3 sequence: CASSPGGEQFF. The CDR3 nucleotides read TGTGCCAGCAGCCCCGGGGGTGAGCAGTTCTTC. Together with reference TRBV11-2 and TRBJ2-1, the CDR3 gives the full variable domain: EAGVAQSPRYKIIEKRQSVAFWCNPISGHATLYWYQQILGQGPKLLIQFQNNGVVDDSQLPKDRFSAERLKGVDSTLKIQPAKLEDSAVYLCASSPGGEQFFGPGTRLTVL.

The chain couples TRBV28 to TRBJ2-7; D unclear. The V gene lost 3 bases and the J gene lost 9 bases, with 9 bases spanning the gap. CDR1 and CDR2 from the germline V gene are MDHEN and SYDVKM. The CDR3 runs 11 residues. The CDR3: CASSLNELQYF. The CDR3 coding sequence is TGTGCCAGCAGTTTGAACGAGTTGCAGTACTTC.

The genes are TRBV15 and TRBJ2-2, with 9 bases identical to TRBD1. V shed 1 base and J 6 bases; nucleotides not matched to a gene: 12. Germline values: CDR1 LNHNV, CDR2 YYDKDF (reference sequence). The CDR3 is made up of 18 amino acids. DNA of the CDR3: TGTGCCACCAGCAGAGCTCCCCCGGGACAGGGAGGATCCGGGGAGCTGTTTTTT. Translation: CATSRAPPGQGGSGELFF. Drawing the rest from reference TRBV15 and TRBJ2-2, the complete variable domain is DAMVIQNPRYQVTQFGKPVTLSCSQTLNHNVMYWYQQKSSQAPKLLFHYYDKDFNNEADTPDNFQSRRPNTSFCFLDIRSPGLGDTAMYLCATSRAPPGQGGSGELFFGEGSRLTVL.

The chain combines TRBV6-4 with TRBJ2-1; 7 nucleotides match TRBD2. The V gene end was trimmed by 4 bases and the J gene end by 2 bases; junction bases not matched to a gene: 8. The germline V gene encodes CDR1 MRHNA and CDR2 SNTAGT. The CDR3 covers 16 residues. The CDR3 region is CASSGEAGATYNEQFF. CDR3 nucleotides: TGTGCCAGCAGTGGTGAGGCGGGAGCTACCTACAATGAGCAGTTCTTC.

The rearrangement joins TRBV4-3 to TRBJ2-7; 10 bases are shared with TRBD1. Germline V gives CDR1 LGHNA, CDR2 YSLEER. The CDR3 has 16 amino acids. The V segment lost 0 bases and the J segment 3 bases; nucleotides outside the gene matches: 5. CDR3 residues: CASSQDIRTGGYEQYF. DNA of the CDR3: TGCGCCAGCAGCCAAGATATCAGGACAGGGGGCTACGAGCAGTACTTC.

The chain is built from TRBV12-5 and TRBJ1-6, with D possibly TRBD1 on 6 matching bases. The CDR3 is 14 residues long. Trimming pared 1 base from V and 9 bases from J, leaving 10 bases between. Germline-derived CDR1 and CDR2 are LGHNT and FRNRAP. CDR3 in amino acids: CASGLELGGSPLHF. CDR3 sequence (DNA): TGTGCTAGTGGTTTGGAGTTAGGGGGTTCACCCCTCCACTTT.

This chain joins TRBV27 and TRBJ2-3; D is perhaps TRBD2 (5 bases). V was trimmed by 5 bases and J by 5 bases, leaving 14 bases between them. The CDR3 spans 14 residues. Germline V CDR1 and CDR2: MNHEY, SMNVEV (reference sequence). CDR3 loop: CASSPSRGRDTQYF. In nucleotides, the CDR3 is TGTGCCAGCAGTCCATCACGGGGAAGAGATACGCAGTATTTT.

The chain combines TRBV7-2 with TRBJ1-2; D is unresolved. V was shortened by 6 bases and J by 2 bases, with 13 bases between the two germline ends. This CDR3 comprises 14 residues. The germline V gene encodes CDR1 SGHTA and CDR2 FQGNSA. CDR3 protein: CASSLSGNNYGYTF. The CDR3 coding sequence is TGTGCCAGCAGTCTTAGCGGGAACAACTATGGCTACACCTTC.

This clone was found once. The V gene is TRBV11-2, the J gene TRBJ2-5; TRBD2 is a possible D gene (7 bases). The CDR3 is 16 residues long. Trimming took 5 bases from V and 5 from J, leaving 21 bases between them. The V gene's germline CDR1 is SGHAT and CDR2 FQNNGV. CDR3 sequence (DNA): TGTGCCAGCAGCAGAGAAAAGGGGGGGATAGGGGAGACCCAGTACTTC. This encodes CASSREKGGIGETQYF.

Of note for this clone: One end of the junction fails to match germline, which may point to a read error. The rearrangement uses TRBV11-3 and TRBJ2-3; 10 bases are shared with TRBD2. Germline CDR1 and CDR2: SGHNT and YENEEA. The CDR3 extends over 14 amino acids. CDR3 nucleotides: TGTGCCAGCAGCTTCGGGTTAAGCGGGGGGGCGGTCCATTTT. It translates to CASSFGLSGGAVHF.

This clone was seen only once. The rearrangement joins TRBV19 to TRBJ2-7; 11 nucleotides match TRBD2. The CDR3 consists of 14 residues. Per germline, CDR1 LNHDA and CDR2 SQIVND (reference sequence). Trimming removed 6 bases from V and 2 bases from J; junction bases left unmatched: 3. CDR3 loop: CASRPSGGTYEQYF. For the CDR3, the DNA is TGTGCCAGTAGGCCTAGCGGGGGGACCTACGAGCAGTACTTC. Looking up the rest from reference TRBV19 and TRBJ2-7 gives the full variable domain: DGGITQSPKYLFRKEGQNVTLSCEQNLNHDAMYWYRQDPGQGLRLIYYSQIVNDFQKGDIAEGYSVSREKKESFPLTVTSAQKNPTAFYLCASRPSGGTYEQYFGPGTRLTVT.

This clone was picked up one time. V usage is TRBV6-5 and J usage is TRBJ2-7, with D perhaps TRBD1 (6 bases). CDR1 and CDR2 from the germline V gene are MNHEY and SVGAGI. This CDR3 comprises 15 residues. V was cut by 2 bases and J by 2 bases, with 13 bases left in between. The CDR3 coding sequence is TGTGCCAGCAGTTACGGAGCGGACAGCCCCTACGAGCAGTACTTC. Translating it yields CASSYGADSPYEQYF.

The V and J genes are TRBV2 and TRBJ1-5, with 12 bases that match TRBD1. The CDR3 consists of 17 residues. The germline V gene has CDR1 SNHLY and CDR2 FYNNEI. With 5 bases clipped from V and 0 bases from J, the junction kept 5 bases outside the gene matches. CDR3 DNA: TGTGCCAGCAGTACCGGGACAGGGGGCTTTAGCAATCAGCCCCAGCATTTT. Residues: CASSTGTGGFSNQPQHF.

This clone was picked up one time. The chain recombines TRBV5-4 with TRBJ1-2; 7 bases match TRBD1. CDR3 size: 13 residues. Germline V lookup: CDR1 SGHNT, CDR2 YYREEE (reference sequence). V shed 0 bases and J 6 bases; nucleotides not matched to a gene: 2. For the CDR3, the DNA is TGTGCCAGCAGCTTGGTGACAGGGAATGGCTACACCTTC. It yields the protein CASSLVTGNGYTF.